One and the same sample provided the 29 T cell receptor beta chains below, sequenced in a study of T cells in Graves' hyperthyroidism and ophthalmopathy. RNA transcripts yielded amplified TCR beta CDR3 regions. The HTBI primer set drove a first-round RT-PCR of the TCR CDR3. MiXCR was run by TCRdb on the multiplex PCR reads, yielding one entry per CDR3 protein. The sample lists more than 550,000 distinct CDR3 sequences; nearly 45% were seen once. Specimen: peripheral blood or thyroid tissue (not recorded which). All receptors come from an adult man with Graves' disease, either hyperthyroidism or ophthalmopathy (not recorded which).

CDR3 region: CASTLSGIYEQYF. Written as DNA, the CDR3 is TGTGCCAGCACCCTTAGCGGGATCTACGAGCAGTACTTC. V gene TRBV2 combines with J gene TRBJ2-7, with 8 bases fitting TRBD2. With 7 bases clipped from V and 3 bases from J, the junction kept 5 bases outside the gene matches. The CDR3 length is 13 residues. Germline values: CDR1 SNHLY, CDR2 FYNNEI.

V is TRBV12-3 or TRBV12-4 and J is TRBJ1-4; D possibly corresponds to TRBD1 (5 bases). This CDR3 spans 15 amino acids. Deletions cut 3 bases from V and 6 bases from J, with 14 bases between. The CDR3 sequence: CASSLGQILDEKLFF. Written as DNA, the CDR3 is TGTGCCAGCAGTTTGGGGCAGATCCTTGATGAAAAACTGTTTTTT.

This sequence joins TRBV20-1 and TRBJ1-2; 7 bases are shared with TRBD1. The CDR3 runs to 14 residues. Unmatched junction bases numbered 10, after V lost 6 bases and J lost 3 bases. The germline V gene encodes CDR1 DFQATT and CDR2 SNEGSKA (reference sequence). The CDR3 reads CSAGPQGMHYGYTF. CDR3 DNA: TGCAGTGCGGGCCCACAGGGGATGCACTATGGCTACACCTTC.

This clonotype was counted between two and nine times. V gene TRBV7-2 combines with J gene TRBJ2-7; 10 bases agree with TRBD1. Germline lookup yields CDR1 SGHTA and CDR2 FQGNSA. The CDR3 totals 15 residues. V shed 5 bases and J 3 bases; nucleotides not matched to a gene: 7. The CDR3 sequence: CASSLQDRGDYEQYF. CDR3 bases: TGTGCCAGCAGCCTTCAGGACAGGGGGGACTACGAGCAGTACTTC.

The chain joins TRBV11-2 to TRBJ1-1; TRBD1 is a possible D gene (5 bases). V lost 1 base, J lost 1 base, and 16 bases lay in between. The germline V gene encodes CDR1 SGHAT and CDR2 FQNNGV. The CDR3 extends over 17 amino acids. CDR3 in amino acids: CASSLVVDTDANTEAFF. The CDR3 nucleotides are TGTGCCAGCAGCTTAGTTGTGGACACCGATGCGAACACTGAAGCTTTCTTT.

The genes are TRBV12-3 or TRBV12-4 and TRBJ1-2; perhaps TRBD1 as D (5 bases). The CDR3 runs 16 residues. The V end was cut by 1 base, the J end by 4 bases, with 16 bases between. This CDR3 reads CASSLGGGTTPYGYTF. The CDR3 DNA reads as TGTGCCAGCAGTTTAGGCGGTGGGACGACCCCCTATGGCTACACCTTC.

This clonotype was observed a few times. The genes are TRBV10-3 and TRBJ1-1; 7 nucleotides agree with TRBD1. The CDR3 contains 13 residues. Germline lookup yields CDR1 ENHRY and CDR2 SYGVKD. V trimming: 8 bases; J trimming: 1 base; junction bases outside the gene matches: 4. The CDR3 is CAIAQGWNTEAFF. In nucleotides, the CDR3 is TGTGCCATCGCACAGGGGTGGAACACTGAAGCTTTCTTT.

V and J are TRBV7-4 and TRBJ1-3, with D tentatively TRBD1 (5 bases). The germline V gene encodes CDR1 SGHVT and CDR2 SQSDAQ. The CDR3 consists of 14 residues. V gave up 5 bases and J gave up 8 bases, with 16 bases separating them. The CDR3 here is CASSQDPQGDTIYF. DNA of the CDR3: TGTGCCAGCAGCCAAGATCCCCAGGGAGACACCATATATTTT.

Note on this clonotype: A much bigger clone sits one base away, suggesting this may be a read error. V and J are TRBV20-1 and TRBJ2-7; 7 nucleotides line up with TRBD1. The CDR3 runs 12 residues. The germline V gene encodes CDR1 DFQATT and CDR2 SNEGSKA (reference sequence). DNA of the CDR3: TGCAGTGCGACCGGGACAGTCTACGGGCAGTACTTC. Translating it yields CSATGTVYGQYF.

The chain recombines TRBV2 with TRBJ2-7; TRBD2 matches at 7 bases. The CDR3 length is 12 residues. J was trimmed by 5 bases and V by 10 bases; bases with no gene match: 8. Germline V lookup: CDR1 SNHLY, CDR2 FYNNEI. The CDR3 coding sequence is TGTGCCACTAGACGGGGGGTCCACGAGCAGTACTTC. Amino acids: CATRRGVHEQYF.

In its sample, this clonotype was seen many times. The CDR3 region is CASSLGFTGGDEQYF. CDR3 nucleotides: TGTGCCAGCAGCTTAGGCTTCACGGGGGGCGACGAGCAGTACTTC. The genes are TRBV7-9 and TRBJ2-7; TRBD2 might be the D (7 bases). CDR3 length: 15 amino acids. The germline V gene encodes CDR1 SEHNR and CDR2 FQNEAQ (reference sequence). V was trimmed by 1 base and J by 5 bases, leaving 15 bases between them.

This clonotype was seen only a few times. The chain recombines TRBV7-9 with TRBJ1-4; 7 bases match TRBD1. Germline CDR1 and CDR2: SEHNR and FQNEAQ (reference sequence). V trimming: 6 bases; J trimming: 5 bases; junction bases outside the gene matches: 6. The CDR3 has 14 amino acids. CDR3 amino acids: CASRHRGLNEKLFF. The CDR3 nucleotides read TGTGCCAGCAGGCACAGGGGCCTCAATGAAAAACTGTTTTTT.

This clonotype was seen a handful of times. V and J are TRBV2 and TRBJ2-7, with D perhaps matching TRBD2 (6 bases). The V and J ends lost 9 bases and 2 bases respectively, with 20 bases between them. Germline CDR1 and CDR2: SNHLY and FYNNEI. The CDR3 loop spans 15 amino acids. CDR3 sequence reads: CASTPEAGAAYEQYF. In DNA form, the CDR3 reads TGTGCCAGTACCCCTGAAGCGGGTGCCGCCTACGAGCAGTACTTC.

In its sample, this clonotype was seen once. With a much larger clone just one base away, this may be a read error. J is TRBJ1-5 and V is TRBV24-1; D not resolved. This CDR3 is 17 amino acids long. CDR1 and CDR2 (germline): KGHDR, SFDVKD. The CDR3, as DNA: TGTGCCACCAGTGATGGGGTCCAAGCGGAGAGCAATCGGCCCCAGCATTTT. Translated, it gives CATSDGVQAESNRPQHF.

Of note for this clonotype: In this CDR3 the conserved last residue, phenylalanine or tryptophan, is missing, so a read error is likely. The chain uses TRBV10-3 and TRBJ2-5; a weak D match, TRBD2 (5 bases). Germline V gene lookup returns CDR1 ENHRY and CDR2 SYGVKD. Trimming left V 8 bases short and J 5 bases short, with 15 bases between. The CDR3 has 13 residues. CDR3 DNA sequence: TGTGCCATCGGAGAAGGGAGCCCGGAGACCCAGTACTCC. It translates to CAIGEGSPETQYS.

The rearrangement links TRBV25-1 to TRBJ1-2; 11 bases fit TRBD1. The CDR3 has 14 residues. Germline lookup yields CDR1 MGHDK and CDR2 SYGVNS. V was pared by 7 bases and J by 7 bases, with 8 bases of the junction left unmatched. The CDR3 spells CASTRTGGGSGYTF. CDR3 nucleotides: TGTGCCAGCACCCGGACAGGGGGCGGTAGTGGCTACACCTTC.

This clonotype was detected a few times. The CDR3 sequence: CASSFTGKRTEAFF. As DNA, the CDR3 is TGTGCCAGCAGCTTTACAGGGAAGCGGACCGAAGCTTTCTTT. J is TRBJ1-1 and V is TRBV5-4; possible D gene TRBD1, 6 bases. The germline V gene encodes CDR1 SGHNT and CDR2 YYREEE (reference sequence). The CDR3 is 14 residues long. The V gene lost 2 bases and the J gene lost 8 bases, with 16 bases spanning the gap.

This clonotype was seen more than once but under ten times. This sequence joins TRBV5-1 and TRBJ1-3; D call uncertain. The CDR3 covers 15 residues. CDR1 and CDR2 from the germline V gene are SGHRS and YFSETQ. The germline V and J ends were trimmed by 4 bases and 4 bases, with 15 bases remaining between them. The CDR3 sequence: CASSPGLGAGNTIYF. CDR3 DNA: TGCGCCAGCAGCCCTGGACTGGGAGCGGGAAACACCATATATTTT.

This clonotype was seen only a few times. The chain links TRBV7-2 to TRBJ2-5; D perhaps matches TRBD1 (6 bases). V was clipped by 8 bases and J by 4 bases, with 17 bases between them. The germline CDR1 and CDR2 sequences are SGHTA and FQGNSA. The CDR3 consists of 14 residues. The CDR3 here is CASSPPATGETQYF. CDR3 in DNA: TGTGCCAGCTCACCACCTGCGACAGGAGAGACCCAGTACTTC.

This clonotype showed up just a few times. This chain connects TRBV29-1 to TRBJ2-5; a weak D match, TRBD1 (6 bases). The CDR3 length is 14 residues. The V and J ends lost 7 bases and 5 bases respectively, with 20 bases between them. Germline loops: CDR1 SQVTM, CDR2 ANQGSEA. The CDR3 sequence is CSANLDRWEETQYF. Here the CDR3 DNA reads TGCAGCGCTAATTTGGACAGATGGGAGGAGACCCAGTACTTC.

This clonotype was seen more than once but under ten times. The chain is built from TRBV9 and TRBJ2-7, with TRBD1 identical over 11 bases. CDR3 size: 15 residues. The J segment lost 5 bases and the V segment lost 2 bases, leaving 6 bases of the junction unmatched. In germline, CDR1 is SGDLS, CDR2 YYNGEE. In DNA form, the CDR3 reads TGTGCCAGCAGCGTGGCCGGGACAGGGGGTGACGAGCAGTACTTC. This encodes CASSVAGTGGDEQYF.

This clonotype was seen a single time. This may come from a read error, since a much larger clone is one base off. The CDR3 DNA reads as TGCAGCGCCTCACGGGAGAGGTACCAAGAGACCCAGTACTTC. Encoded protein: CSASRERYQETQYF. This chain connects TRBV29-1 to TRBJ2-5; D may be TRBD2 (6 bases). The CDR3 extends over 14 amino acids. Between the trimmed V and J ends, which lost 7 bases and 0 bases, there was a span of 15 bases. The V gene's germline CDR1 is SQVTM and CDR2 ANQGSEA.

The chain combines TRBV11-2 with TRBJ2-2; perhaps D is TRBD1 or TRBD2 (5 bases each). The germline V and J ends were trimmed by 1 base and 0 bases, with 15 bases remaining between them. This CDR3 has 18 residues. The V gene's germline CDR1 is SGHAT and CDR2 FQNNGV. CDR3 coding DNA: TGTGCCAGCAGCTTAGTACGCTTGGGGCGGGCGAACACCGGGGAGCTGTTTTTT. It is translated as CASSLVRLGRANTGELFF.

J is TRBJ2-7 and V is TRBV7-9, with D possibly TRBD2 on 7 matching bases. This CDR3 is built from 14 residues. Between the trimmed V and J ends, which lost 1 base and 5 bases, there was a span of 12 bases. Germline V gene lookup returns CDR1 SEHNR and CDR2 FQNEAQ (reference sequence). The CDR3, as DNA: TGTGCCAGCAGCTTAGATGGGGGGGCGGACGAGCAGTACTTC. Its translation is CASSLDGGADEQYF. The full variable domain, completed using reference TRBV7-9 and TRBJ2-7, is DTGVSQNPRHKITKRGQNVTFRCDPISEHNRLYWYRQTLGQGPEFLTYFQNEAQLEKSRLLSDRFSAERPKGSFSTLEIQRTEQGDSAMYLCASSLDGGADEQYFGPGTRLTVT.

V is TRBV19 and J is TRBJ1-2; 9 positions agree with TRBD1. The junction had 8 bases not matched to a gene; V was cut back by 6 bases and J by 6 bases. There are 14 residues in the CDR3. From germline, CDR1 is LNHDA and CDR2 SQIVND (reference sequence). The CDR3 is CASRDRGQGNGYTF. DNA for the CDR3: TGTGCCAGTAGAGACAGGGGACAGGGAAATGGCTACACCTTC.

This chain connects TRBV2 to TRBJ1-1, with no clear D. Trimming removed 6 bases from V and 2 bases from J, with 13 bases in between. From germline, CDR1 is SNHLY and CDR2 FYNNEI. This CDR3 is built from 14 residues. The CDR3 region is CASRKDGINTEAFF. CDR3 nucleotides: TGTGCCAGCAGGAAGGACGGAATTAACACTGAAGCTTTCTTT.

The rearrangement uses TRBV5-1 and TRBJ1-1; D gene ambiguous. The CDR3 has 13 amino acids. The V gene lost 0 bases and the J gene lost 11 bases, with 14 bases spanning the gap. Germline values: CDR1 SGHRS, CDR2 YFSETQ. The CDR3 bases are TGCGCCAGCAGCTTGGGATACCAGCCGTTCGCTTTCTTT. Its translation is CASSLGYQPFAFF.

A remark on this clonotype: This clone may be a read error of a much larger clone one base away. CDR3 nucleotide sequence: TGTGCCGGCAGCCAAGACAGGGGGGAAGGCTACACCTTC. As protein: CAGSQDRGEGYTF. V and J are TRBV7-6 and TRBJ1-2; TRBD1 agrees at 9 bases. CDR1 and CDR2 from the germline V gene are SGHVS and FNYEAQ. The CDR3 runs to 13 residues.

The chain uses TRBV15 and TRBJ1-4; 7 bases match TRBD1. CDR1 is LNHNV and CDR2 is YYDKDF in the germline V gene (reference sequence). The V gene end was trimmed by 5 bases and the J gene end by 8 bases; junction bases not matched to a gene: 5. The CDR3 runs 13 residues. As DNA, the CDR3 is TGTGCCACCAGCCGGTCGGACAGGGAAAAACTGTTTTTT. Translated, it gives CATSRSDREKLFF.